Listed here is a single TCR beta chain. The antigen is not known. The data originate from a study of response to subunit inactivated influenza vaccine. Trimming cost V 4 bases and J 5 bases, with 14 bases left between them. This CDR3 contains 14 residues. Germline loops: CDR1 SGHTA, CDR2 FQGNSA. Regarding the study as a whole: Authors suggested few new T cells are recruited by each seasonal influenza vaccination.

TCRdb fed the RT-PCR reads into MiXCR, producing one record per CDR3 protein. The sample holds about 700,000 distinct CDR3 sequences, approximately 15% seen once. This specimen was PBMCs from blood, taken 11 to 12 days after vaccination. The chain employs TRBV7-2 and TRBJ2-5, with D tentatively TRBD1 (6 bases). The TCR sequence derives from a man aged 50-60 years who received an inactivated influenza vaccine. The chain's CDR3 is CASSWGTGTETQYF. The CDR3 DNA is TGTGCCAGCAGCTGGGGTACAGGGACGGAGACCCAGTACTTC.